This is a list of T cell receptor beta chains from one sample in a study of beta chain features in type 1 diabetes. The method was immunoSEQ multiplex PCR; TCRdb's version includes in-frame clones alone and lacks a portion of them. The sample records roughly 140,000 clones, about a tenth being singletons. The sample was central memory CD4+ T cells from blood. Receptors originate from a man younger than 40 with type 1 diabetes. Each CDR3 is given with its conserved first and last residue. D genes are given only for firm matches. Size is stated for part of the rows, as once, few or many counts, or as a class when the clone is expanded.

j_call: TRBJ1-4; d_call: NA; v_call: TRBV15; clone_size: NA; cdr3_aa: CATSRVKGGEEKLFF; cdr3_nt: TGTGCCACCAGCAGAGTCAAGGGAGGGGAGGAAAAACTGTTTTTT
j_call: TRBJ2-1; d_call: TRBD2; v_call: TRBV19; clone_size: NA; cdr3_aa: CASSTLSGRIHNEQFF; cdr3_nt: TGTGCCAGTAGCACCCTGAGCGGGAGAATCCACAATGAGCAGTTCTTC
j_call: TRBJ1-5; d_call: NA; v_call: TRBV6-5; clone_size: NA; cdr3_aa: CASSYSLSSNQPQHF; cdr3_nt: TGTGCCAGCAGTTACTCTCTAAGTAGCAATCAGCCCCAGCATTTT
j_call: TRBJ2-3; d_call: TRBD2; v_call: TRBV7-2; clone_size: NA; cdr3_aa: CASSRTGLAGGDTQYF; cdr3_nt: TGTGCCAGCAGTCGCACGGGACTAGCGGGAGGGGATACGCAGTATTTT
j_call: TRBJ2-7; d_call: NA; v_call: TRBV7-9; clone_size: few; cdr3_aa: CASSLTDREGEQYF; cdr3_nt: TGTGCCAGCAGCTTGACGGACAGGGAGGGCGAGCAGTACTTC
j_call: TRBJ2-1; d_call: TRBD2; v_call: TRBV5-1; clone_size: few; cdr3_aa: CASSQSLAGVNNEQFF; cdr3_nt: TGCGCCAGCAGCCAGTCCCTAGCGGGAGTCAACAATGAGCAGTTCTTC
j_call: TRBJ2-5; d_call: NA; v_call: TRBV28; clone_size: few; cdr3_aa: CASSLGGRKETQYF; cdr3_nt: TGTGCCAGCAGCTTAGGCGGCCGAAAAGAGACCCAGTACTTC
j_call: TRBJ2-1; d_call: TRBD2; v_call: TRBV29-1; clone_size: few; cdr3_aa: CSVRLAGGTGSYNEQFF; cdr3_nt: TGCAGCGTTCGACTAGCGGGAGGGACCGGCTCCTACAATGAGCAGTTCTTC
j_call: TRBJ1-5; d_call: NA; v_call: TRBV5-6; clone_size: NA; cdr3_aa: CASSLQDQPQHF; cdr3_nt: TGTGCCAGCAGCTTACAGGACCAGCCCCAGCATTTT
j_call: TRBJ1-1; d_call: NA; v_call: TRBV5-4; clone_size: NA; cdr3_aa: CASSLRQMNTEAFF; cdr3_nt: TGTGCCAGCAGCTTGCGACAGATGAACACTGAAGCTTTCTTT
j_call: TRBJ2-3; d_call: NA; v_call: TRBV6-5; clone_size: NA; cdr3_aa: CASSSVPGAVADTQYF; cdr3_nt: TGTGCCAGCAGTTCGGTACCGGGAGCTGTCGCAGATACGCAGTATTTT
j_call: TRBJ2-1; d_call: TRBD2; v_call: TRBV10-3; clone_size: NA; cdr3_aa: CAARSGLAVNEQFF; cdr3_nt: TGTGCCGCCCGCTCAGGACTAGCGGTGAATGAGCAGTTCTTC
j_call: TRBJ2-5; d_call: TRBD1; v_call: TRBV28; clone_size: few; cdr3_aa: CASGPGQGLRETQYF; cdr3_nt: TGTGCCAGCGGACCGGGACAGGGTTTGCGAGAGACCCAGTACTTC
j_call: TRBJ2-7; d_call: TRBD1; v_call: TRBV29-1; clone_size: NA; cdr3_aa: CSVGWDRGHEQYF; cdr3_nt: TGCAGCGTTGGTTGGGACAGGGGACACGAGCAGTACTTC
j_call: TRBJ2-1; d_call: TRBD2; v_call: TRBV7-2; clone_size: few; cdr3_aa: CASSLALGLADNEQFF; cdr3_nt: TGTGCCAGCAGCTTAGCCTTGGGACTAGCGGACAATGAGCAGTTCTTC
j_call: TRBJ2-1; d_call: TRBD1; v_call: TRBV4-3; clone_size: few; cdr3_aa: CASSLLTGGAYNEQFF; cdr3_nt: TGCGCCAGCAGCCTCCTGACAGGGGGCGCTTACAATGAGCAGTTCTTC
j_call: TRBJ2-1; d_call: TRBD2; v_call: TRBV5-1; clone_size: NA; cdr3_aa: CASSSAGVGSYNEQFF; cdr3_nt: TGCGCCAGCAGCTCAGCGGGAGTTGGCTCCTACAATGAGCAGTTCTTC
j_call: TRBJ2-1; d_call: TRBD2; v_call: TRBV28; clone_size: few; cdr3_aa: CASSPLGLAGGEDEQFF; cdr3_nt: TGTGCCAGCAGCCCCTTGGGGCTAGCGGGAGGGGAAGATGAGCAGTTCTTC
j_call: TRBJ2-1; d_call: TRBD2; v_call: TRBV19; clone_size: few; cdr3_aa: CASQPGLADLNEQFF; cdr3_nt: TGTGCCAGTCAACCGGGACTAGCAGATCTCAATGAGCAGTTCTTC
j_call: TRBJ2-1; d_call: NA; v_call: TRBV7-2; clone_size: NA; cdr3_aa: CASSPTRNHNEQFF; cdr3_nt: TGTGCCAGCAGCCCCACTAGGAACCACAATGAGCAGTTCTTC
j_call: TRBJ2-3; d_call: NA; v_call: TRBV5-1; clone_size: few; cdr3_aa: CASSLNPGDTDTQYF; cdr3_nt: TGCGCCAGCAGCTTGAATCCGGGAGACACAGATACGCAGTATTTT
j_call: TRBJ2-3; d_call: TRBD2; v_call: TRBV19; clone_size: NA; cdr3_aa: CASSRTRTTDTQYF; cdr3_nt: TGTGCCAGTAGTAGGACTAGAACCACAGATACGCAGTATTTT
j_call: TRBJ2-1; d_call: NA; v_call: TRBV20-1; clone_size: few; cdr3_aa: CSASDNEQFF; cdr3_nt: TGCAGTGCTAGCGACAATGAGCAGTTCTTC
j_call: TRBJ2-5; d_call: NA; v_call: TRBV7-9; clone_size: NA; cdr3_aa: CASSLGGQETQYF; cdr3_nt: TGTGCCAGCAGCTTAGGAGGGCAAGAGACCCAGTACTTC
j_call: TRBJ2-1; d_call: NA; v_call: TRBV7-6; clone_size: NA; cdr3_aa: CASSLAVGTAHYNEQFF; cdr3_nt: TGTGCCAGCAGCTTAGCGGTCGGCACAGCTCACTACAATGAGCAGTTCTTC
j_call: TRBJ1-4; d_call: NA; v_call: TRBV7-2; clone_size: NA; cdr3_aa: CASRGAGPNEKLFF; cdr3_nt: TGTGCCAGCAGGGGTGCAGGGCCTAATGAAAAACTGTTTTTT
j_call: TRBJ1-5; d_call: NA; v_call: TRBV6-1; clone_size: few; cdr3_aa: CASTPGLVNQPQHF; cdr3_nt: TGTGCCAGCACCCCGGGACTGGTAAATCAGCCCCAGCATTTT
j_call: TRBJ1-3; d_call: TRBD1; v_call: TRBV9; clone_size: few; cdr3_aa: CASSVLRTGAKNTIYF; cdr3_nt: TGTGCCAGCAGCGTCCTCCGGACAGGGGCAAAAAACACCATATATTTT
j_call: TRBJ2-7; d_call: NA; v_call: TRBV2; clone_size: few; cdr3_aa: CASSEVSDTKQYF; cdr3_nt: TGTGCCAGCAGTGAGGTCTCCGATACTAAGCAGTACTTC
j_call: TRBJ2-1; d_call: TRBD1; v_call: TRBV28; clone_size: few; cdr3_aa: CASSPTGGRGEQFF; cdr3_nt: TGTGCCAGCAGCCCTACAGGGGGCAGGGGTGAGCAGTTCTTC
j_call: TRBJ2-6; d_call: NA; v_call: TRBV27; clone_size: few; cdr3_aa: CASSSSRVGANVLTF; cdr3_nt: TGTGCCAGCAGCTCTTCTCGTGTTGGGGCCAACGTCCTGACTTTC
j_call: TRBJ2-1; d_call: NA; v_call: TRBV9; clone_size: few; cdr3_aa: CASSVGAGRHEQFF; cdr3_nt: TGTGCCAGCAGCGTAGGCGCGGGAAGGCATGAGCAGTTCTTC
j_call: TRBJ1-1; d_call: NA; v_call: TRBV18; clone_size: few; cdr3_aa: CASSPPEWARGAFF; cdr3_nt: TGTGCCAGCTCACCACCGGAATGGGCTCGGGGAGCTTTCTTT
j_call: TRBJ2-3; d_call: TRBD1; v_call: TRBV5-1; clone_size: few; cdr3_aa: CASGTEFLGDTQYF; cdr3_nt: TGCGCCAGCGGGACAGAGTTCCTCGGAGATACGCAGTATTTT
j_call: TRBJ2-7; d_call: TRBD1; v_call: TRBV23-1; clone_size: few; cdr3_aa: CASRTGGIYEQYF; cdr3_nt: TGCGCCAGTAGGACAGGGGGCATCTACGAGCAGTACTTC
j_call: TRBJ1-2; d_call: TRBD1; v_call: TRBV7-6; clone_size: few; cdr3_aa: CASSPRAGGRGQANYGYTF; cdr3_nt: TGTGCCAGCAGCCCGCGGGCAGGGGGCCGGGGACAAGCTAACTATGGCTACACCTTC
j_call: TRBJ2-7; d_call: TRBD1; v_call: TRBV28; clone_size: few; cdr3_aa: CASSSRTGGRIDEQYF; cdr3_nt: TGTGCCAGCAGTTCGAGGACAGGGGGACGCATCGACGAGCAGTACTTC
j_call: TRBJ2-7; d_call: TRBD2; v_call: TRBV4-3; clone_size: NA; cdr3_aa: CASSQGAGGRHEQYF; cdr3_nt: TGCGCCAGCAGCCAAGGAGCGGGAGGGCGCCACGAGCAGTACTTC
j_call: TRBJ1-1; d_call: TRBD1; v_call: TRBV11-2; clone_size: few; cdr3_aa: CASSFKTGHEAFF; cdr3_nt: TGTGCCAGCAGCTTTAAGACAGGGCATGAAGCTTTCTTT
j_call: TRBJ1-1; d_call: NA; v_call: TRBV18; clone_size: few; cdr3_aa: CASSLSMAGNTEAFF; cdr3_nt: TGTGCCAGCTCTCTCTCCATGGCAGGGAACACTGAAGCTTTCTTT
j_call: TRBJ2-1; d_call: NA; v_call: TRBV5-6; clone_size: NA; cdr3_aa: CASSLNAGTRYNEQFF; cdr3_nt: TGTGCCAGCAGCTTGAACGCGGGAACCCGATACAATGAGCAGTTCTTC
j_call: TRBJ2-3; d_call: TRBD2; v_call: TRBV5-4; clone_size: NA; cdr3_aa: CASSPGTSGTSTDTQYF; cdr3_nt: TGTGCCAGCAGCCCCGGGACTAGCGGGACTAGCACAGATACGCAGTATTTT
j_call: TRBJ2-7; d_call: TRBD1; v_call: TRBV6-5; clone_size: few; cdr3_aa: CASSPGQGRSEQYF; cdr3_nt: TGTGCCAGCAGTCCGGGACAGGGTCGGAGCGAGCAGTACTTC
j_call: TRBJ2-5; d_call: TRBD2; v_call: TRBV9; clone_size: few; cdr3_aa: CASSVLLAGGQETQYF; cdr3_nt: TGTGCCAGCAGCGTATTGTTAGCGGGAGGGCAAGAGACCCAGTACTTC
j_call: TRBJ2-2; d_call: NA; v_call: TRBV18; clone_size: few; cdr3_aa: CASSPYQAANTGELFF; cdr3_nt: TGTGCCAGCTCACCATACCAGGCAGCGAACACCGGGGAGCTGTTTTTT
j_call: TRBJ1-2; d_call: NA; v_call: TRBV2; clone_size: NA; cdr3_aa: CASSDREGGGYTF; cdr3_nt: TGTGCCAGCAGTGATAGGGAAGGAGGAGGCTACACCTTC
j_call: TRBJ2-5; d_call: TRBD1; v_call: TRBV9; clone_size: few; cdr3_aa: CASSVSTPGTDPQYF; cdr3_nt: TGTGCCAGCAGCGTATCTACTCCGGGGACAGATCCCCAGTACTTC
j_call: TRBJ2-5; d_call: TRBD1; v_call: TRBV28; clone_size: few; cdr3_aa: CASSLGQGGQETQYF; cdr3_nt: TGTGCCAGCAGTTTAGGACAGGGGGGCCAAGAGACCCAGTACTTC
j_call: TRBJ2-1; d_call: TRBD2; v_call: TRBV7-9; clone_size: few; cdr3_aa: CASSGTSGRAWNEQFF; cdr3_nt: TGTGCCAGCAGCGGGACTAGCGGGAGGGCCTGGAATGAGCAGTTCTTC
j_call: TRBJ2-7; d_call: TRBD1; v_call: TRBV6-6; clone_size: NA; cdr3_aa: CASTRTTGTGYYEQYF; cdr3_nt: TGTGCCAGCACTCGTACCACAGGGACAGGGTACTACGAGCAGTACTTC
j_call: TRBJ1-1; d_call: TRBD1; v_call: TRBV4-2; clone_size: NA; cdr3_aa: CASSLVPSRGDTEAFF; cdr3_nt: TGTGCCAGCAGCTTGGTCCCGAGCAGGGGGGACACTGAAGCTTTCTTT
j_call: TRBJ2-1; d_call: TRBD2; v_call: TRBV4-3; clone_size: NA; cdr3_aa: CASSQGLAGTYNEQFF; cdr3_nt: TGCGCCAGCAGCCAAGGACTAGCGGGAACCTACAATGAGCAGTTCTTC
j_call: TRBJ1-5; d_call: NA; v_call: TRBV29-1; clone_size: few; cdr3_aa: CSVEDEEGRGPQHF; cdr3_nt: TGCAGCGTTGAAGATGAGGAGGGGCGCGGTCCCCAGCATTTT
j_call: TRBJ1-2; d_call: TRBD1; v_call: TRBV6-6; clone_size: NA; cdr3_aa: CASSSRTGERGYTF; cdr3_nt: TGTGCCAGCAGTTCCCGGACAGGTGAAAGGGGCTACACCTTC
j_call: TRBJ1-1; d_call: NA; v_call: TRBV2; clone_size: few; cdr3_aa: CASSGGGLNTEAFF; cdr3_nt: TGTGCCAGCAGTGGAGGAGGGTTGAACACTGAAGCTTTCTTT
j_call: TRBJ2-2; d_call: NA; v_call: TRBV5-1; clone_size: few; cdr3_aa: CASTQTGGLAELFF; cdr3_nt: TGCGCCAGCACGCAGACAGGCGGATTGGCGGAGCTGTTTTTT
j_call: TRBJ1-2; d_call: NA; v_call: TRBV20-1; clone_size: few; cdr3_aa: CSAPDFYGYTF; cdr3_nt: TGCAGTGCTCCTGACTTCTATGGCTACACCTTC
j_call: TRBJ2-2; d_call: TRBD1; v_call: TRBV27; clone_size: NA; cdr3_aa: CASSLGQGPNTGELFF; cdr3_nt: TGTGCCAGCAGTCTCGGACAGGGACCAAACACCGGGGAGCTGTTTTTT
j_call: TRBJ2-1; d_call: TRBD2; v_call: TRBV7-2; clone_size: few; cdr3_aa: CASSSGLKRESEQFF; cdr3_nt: TGTGCCAGCAGCTCTGGACTAAAGCGGGAGAGTGAGCAGTTCTTC
j_call: TRBJ2-1; d_call: TRBD2; v_call: TRBV7-8; clone_size: few; cdr3_aa: CASSLALLAASYNEQFF; cdr3_nt: TGTGCCAGCAGCTTAGCTCTACTAGCGGCTTCCTACAATGAGCAGTTCTTC